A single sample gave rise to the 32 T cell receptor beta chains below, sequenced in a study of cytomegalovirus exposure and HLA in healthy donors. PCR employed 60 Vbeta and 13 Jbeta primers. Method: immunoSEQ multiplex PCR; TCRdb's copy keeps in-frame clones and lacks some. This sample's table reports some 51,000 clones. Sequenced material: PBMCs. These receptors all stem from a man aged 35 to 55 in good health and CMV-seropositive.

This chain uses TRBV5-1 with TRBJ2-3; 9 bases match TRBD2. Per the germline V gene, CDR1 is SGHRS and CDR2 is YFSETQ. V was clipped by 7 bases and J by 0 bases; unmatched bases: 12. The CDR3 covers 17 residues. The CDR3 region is CASAPTETSGSTDTQYF. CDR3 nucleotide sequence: TGCGCCAGCGCCCCCACCGAGACTAGCGGCAGCACAGATACGCAGTATTTT. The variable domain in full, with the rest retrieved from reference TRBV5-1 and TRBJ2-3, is KAGVTQTPRYLIKTRGQQVTLSCSPISGHRSVSWYQQTPGQGLQFLFEYFSETQRNKGNFPGRFSGRQFSNSRSEMNVSTLELGDSALYLCASAPTETSGSTDTQYFGPGTRLTVL.

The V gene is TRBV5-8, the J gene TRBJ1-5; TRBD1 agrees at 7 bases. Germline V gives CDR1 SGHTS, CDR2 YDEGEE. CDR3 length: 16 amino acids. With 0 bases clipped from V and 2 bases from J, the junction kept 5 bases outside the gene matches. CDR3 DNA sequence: TGTGCCAGCAGCTTGGAGACAGGGTTGGGCAATCAGCCCCAGCATTTT. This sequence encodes CASSLETGLGNQPQHF.

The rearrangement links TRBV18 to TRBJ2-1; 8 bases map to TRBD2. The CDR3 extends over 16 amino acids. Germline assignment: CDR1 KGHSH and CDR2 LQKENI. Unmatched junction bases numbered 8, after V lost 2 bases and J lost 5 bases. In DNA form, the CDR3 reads TGTGCCAGCTCACCAGTGGTTAGCGGGATAGACAATGAGCAGTTCTTC. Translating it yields CASSPVVSGIDNEQFF. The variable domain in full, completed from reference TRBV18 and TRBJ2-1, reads NAGVMQNPRHLVRRRGQEARLRCSPMKGHSHVYWYRQLPEEGLKFMVYLQKENIIDESGMPKERFSAEFPKEGPSILRIQQVVRGDSAAYFCASSPVVSGIDNEQFFGPGTRLTVL.

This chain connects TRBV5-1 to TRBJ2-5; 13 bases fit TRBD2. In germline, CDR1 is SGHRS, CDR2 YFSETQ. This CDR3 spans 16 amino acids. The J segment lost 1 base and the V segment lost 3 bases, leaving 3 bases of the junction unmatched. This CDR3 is CASSSRTSGSQETQYF. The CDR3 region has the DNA TGCGCCAGCAGCTCCCGGACTAGCGGGAGCCAAGAGACCCAGTACTTC. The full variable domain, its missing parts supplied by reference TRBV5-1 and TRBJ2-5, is KAGVTQTPRYLIKTRGQQVTLSCSPISGHRSVSWYQQTPGQGLQFLFEYFSETQRNKGNFPGRFSGRQFSNSRSEMNVSTLELGDSALYLCASSSRTSGSQETQYFGPGTRLLVL.

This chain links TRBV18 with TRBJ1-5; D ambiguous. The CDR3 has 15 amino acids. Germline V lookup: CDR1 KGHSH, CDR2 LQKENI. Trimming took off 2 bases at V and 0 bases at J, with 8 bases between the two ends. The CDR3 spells CASSPGSGSNQPQHF. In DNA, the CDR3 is TGTGCCAGCTCACCAGGGTCGGGTAGCAATCAGCCCCAGCATTTT.

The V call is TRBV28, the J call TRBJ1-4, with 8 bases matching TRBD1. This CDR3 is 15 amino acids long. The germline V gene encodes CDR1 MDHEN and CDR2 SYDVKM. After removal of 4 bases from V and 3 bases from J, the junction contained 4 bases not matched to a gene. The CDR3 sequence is CASSSLGQANEKLFF. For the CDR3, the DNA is TGTGCCAGCAGTTCCTTGGGACAGGCTAATGAAAAACTGTTTTTT.

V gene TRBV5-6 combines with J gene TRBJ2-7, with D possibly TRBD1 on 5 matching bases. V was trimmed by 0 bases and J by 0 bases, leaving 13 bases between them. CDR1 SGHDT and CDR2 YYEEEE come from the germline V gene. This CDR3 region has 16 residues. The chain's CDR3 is CASSLVSMDNSYEQYF. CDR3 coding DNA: TGTGCCAGCAGCTTGGTCTCGATGGACAACTCCTACGAGCAGTACTTC.

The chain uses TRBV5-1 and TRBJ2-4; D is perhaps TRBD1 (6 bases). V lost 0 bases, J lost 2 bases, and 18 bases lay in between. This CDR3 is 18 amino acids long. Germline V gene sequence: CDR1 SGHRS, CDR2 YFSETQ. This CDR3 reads CASSLVALGAWTKNIQYF. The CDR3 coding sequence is TGCGCCAGCAGCTTGGTCGCTTTGGGGGCCTGGACCAAAAACATTCAGTACTTC. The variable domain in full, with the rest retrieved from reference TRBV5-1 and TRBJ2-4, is KAGVTQTPRYLIKTRGQQVTLSCSPISGHRSVSWYQQTPGQGLQFLFEYFSETQRNKGNFPGRFSGRQFSNSRSEMNVSTLELGDSALYLCASSLVALGAWTKNIQYFGAGTRLSVL.

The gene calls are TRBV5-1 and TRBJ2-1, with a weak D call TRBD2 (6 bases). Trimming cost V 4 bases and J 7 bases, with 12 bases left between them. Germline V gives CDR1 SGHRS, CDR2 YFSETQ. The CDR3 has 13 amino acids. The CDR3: CASSPSTRNEQFF. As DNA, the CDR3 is TGCGCCAGCAGCCCGTCGACTAGGAATGAGCAGTTCTTC.

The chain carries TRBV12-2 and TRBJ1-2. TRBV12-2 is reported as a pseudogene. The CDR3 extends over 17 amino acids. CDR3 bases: TGTGCAAGTCGCTTAGCGCGCCAGTCTGGGGGGAAGGATGGCTACACCTTC. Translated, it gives CASRLARQSGGKDGYTF.

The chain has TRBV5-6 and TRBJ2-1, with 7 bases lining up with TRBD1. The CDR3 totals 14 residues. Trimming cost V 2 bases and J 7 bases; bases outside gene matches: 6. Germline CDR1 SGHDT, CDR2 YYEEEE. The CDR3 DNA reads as TGTGCCAGCAGCTTCCCGACAGGGATAAATGAGCAGTTCTTC. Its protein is CASSFPTGINEQFF.

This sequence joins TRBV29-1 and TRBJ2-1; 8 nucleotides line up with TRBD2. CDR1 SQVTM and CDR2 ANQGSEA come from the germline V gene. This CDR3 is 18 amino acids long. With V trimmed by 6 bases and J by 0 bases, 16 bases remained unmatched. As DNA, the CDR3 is TGCAGCGTGGCGGGCCTTAGCGGGAAAGAAAGCTCCTACAATGAGCAGTTCTTC. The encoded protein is CSVAGLSGKESSYNEQFF.

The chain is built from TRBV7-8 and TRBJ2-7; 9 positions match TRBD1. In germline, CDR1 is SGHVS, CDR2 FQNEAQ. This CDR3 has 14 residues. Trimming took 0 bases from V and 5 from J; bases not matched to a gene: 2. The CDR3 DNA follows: TGTGCCAGCAGCTTAGCGTGGGACAGGGACGAGCAGTACTTC. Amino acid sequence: CASSLAWDRDEQYF.

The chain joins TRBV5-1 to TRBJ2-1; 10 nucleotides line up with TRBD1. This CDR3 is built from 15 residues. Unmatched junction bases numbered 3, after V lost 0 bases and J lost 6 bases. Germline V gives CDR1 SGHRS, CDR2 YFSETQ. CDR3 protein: CASSLERTGGNEQFF. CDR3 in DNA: TGCGCCAGCAGCTTGGAAAGGACAGGGGGCAATGAGCAGTTCTTC.

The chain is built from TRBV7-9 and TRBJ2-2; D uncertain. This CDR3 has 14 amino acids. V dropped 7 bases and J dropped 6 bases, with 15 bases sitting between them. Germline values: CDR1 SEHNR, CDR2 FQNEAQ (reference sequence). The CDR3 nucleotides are TGTGCCAGCACCACTCGAGGCCCCGCCGGGGAGCTGTTTTTT. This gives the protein CASTTRGPAGELFF.

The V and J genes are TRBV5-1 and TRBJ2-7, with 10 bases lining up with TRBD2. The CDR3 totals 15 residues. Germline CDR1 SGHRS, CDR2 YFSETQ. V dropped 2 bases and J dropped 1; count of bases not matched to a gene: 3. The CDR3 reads CASSFSGGTSYEQYF. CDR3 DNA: TGCGCCAGCAGCTTTAGCGGGGGGACTTCCTACGAGCAGTACTTC.

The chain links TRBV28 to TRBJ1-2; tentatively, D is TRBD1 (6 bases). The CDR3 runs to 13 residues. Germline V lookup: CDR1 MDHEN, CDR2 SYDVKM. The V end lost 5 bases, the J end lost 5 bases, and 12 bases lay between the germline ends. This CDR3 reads CASSRQAWYGYTF. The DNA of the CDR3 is TGTGCCAGCAGTCGACAGGCGTGGTATGGCTACACCTTC.

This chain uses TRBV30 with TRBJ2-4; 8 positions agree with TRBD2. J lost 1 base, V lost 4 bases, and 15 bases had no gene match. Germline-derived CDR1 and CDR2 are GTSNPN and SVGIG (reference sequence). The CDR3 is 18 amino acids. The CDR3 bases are TGTGCCTGGACCCCCCCGGGGGGGGGCCGTAGGGCCAAAAACATTCAGTACTTC. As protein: CAWTPPGGGRRAKNIQYF.

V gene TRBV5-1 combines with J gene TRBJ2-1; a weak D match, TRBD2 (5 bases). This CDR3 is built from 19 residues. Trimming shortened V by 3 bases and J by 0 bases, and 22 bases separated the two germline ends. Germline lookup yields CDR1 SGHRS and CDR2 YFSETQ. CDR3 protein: CASSSPPGRTGSSYNEQFF. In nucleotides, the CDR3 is TGCGCCAGCAGCTCACCCCCAGGACGGACGGGAAGCTCCTACAATGAGCAGTTCTTC.

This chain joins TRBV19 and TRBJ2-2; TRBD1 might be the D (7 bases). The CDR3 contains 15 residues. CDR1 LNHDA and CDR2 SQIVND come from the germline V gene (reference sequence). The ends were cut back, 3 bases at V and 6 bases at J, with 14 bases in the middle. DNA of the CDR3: TGTGCCAGTAGTATCCTCGACAGGGACTCCGGGGAGCTGTTTTTT. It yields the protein CASSILDRDSGELFF. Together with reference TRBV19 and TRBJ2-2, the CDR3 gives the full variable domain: DGGITQSPKYLFRKEGQNVTLSCEQNLNHDAMYWYRQDPGQGLRLIYYSQIVNDFQKGDIAEGYSVSREKKESFPLTVTSAQKNPTAFYLCASSILDRDSGELFFGEGSRLTVL.

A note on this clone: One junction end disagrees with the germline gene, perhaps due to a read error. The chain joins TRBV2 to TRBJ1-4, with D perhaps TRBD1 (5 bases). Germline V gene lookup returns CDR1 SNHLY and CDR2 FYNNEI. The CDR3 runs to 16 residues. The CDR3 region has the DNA TGTGCCAGCATACCGCTGGACACGGCCTTTAATCAAAAACTGTTTTTT. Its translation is CASIPLDTAFNQKLFF.

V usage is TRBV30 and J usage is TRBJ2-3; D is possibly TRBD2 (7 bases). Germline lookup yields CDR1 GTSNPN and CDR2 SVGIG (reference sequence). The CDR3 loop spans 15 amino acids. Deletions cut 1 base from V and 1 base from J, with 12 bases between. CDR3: CAWSEWRGRTDTQYF. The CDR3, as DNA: TGTGCCTGGAGTGAGTGGCGGGGGCGCACAGATACGCAGTATTTT.

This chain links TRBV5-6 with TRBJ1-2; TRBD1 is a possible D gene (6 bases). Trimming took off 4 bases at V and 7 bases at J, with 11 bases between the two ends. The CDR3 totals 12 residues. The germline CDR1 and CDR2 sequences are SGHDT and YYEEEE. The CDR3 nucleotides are TGTGCCAGCAGCCCTGGGACAACTGGCTACACCTTC. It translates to CASSPGTTGYTF.

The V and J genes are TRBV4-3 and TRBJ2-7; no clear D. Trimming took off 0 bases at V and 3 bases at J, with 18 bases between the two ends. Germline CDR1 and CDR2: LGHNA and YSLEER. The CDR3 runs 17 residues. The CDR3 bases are TGCGCCAGCAGCCAAGAAAGAGCCTTCGACGGAGTCTACGAGCAGTACTTC. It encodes CASSQERAFDGVYEQYF.

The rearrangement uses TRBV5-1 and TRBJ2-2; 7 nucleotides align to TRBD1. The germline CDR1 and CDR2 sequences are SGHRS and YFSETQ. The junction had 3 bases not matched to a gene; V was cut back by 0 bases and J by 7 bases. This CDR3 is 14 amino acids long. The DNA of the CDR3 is TGCGCCAGCAGCTTGGGACGACAGGGCGGGGAGCTGTTTTTT. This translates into CASSLGRQGGELFF.

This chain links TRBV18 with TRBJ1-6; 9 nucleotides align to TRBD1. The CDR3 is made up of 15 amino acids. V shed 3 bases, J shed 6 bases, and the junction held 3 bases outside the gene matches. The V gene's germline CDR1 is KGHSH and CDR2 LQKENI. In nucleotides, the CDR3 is TGTGCCAGCTCACCCGGGACAGGGCCTAATTCACCCCTCCACTTT. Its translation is CASSPGTGPNSPLHF.

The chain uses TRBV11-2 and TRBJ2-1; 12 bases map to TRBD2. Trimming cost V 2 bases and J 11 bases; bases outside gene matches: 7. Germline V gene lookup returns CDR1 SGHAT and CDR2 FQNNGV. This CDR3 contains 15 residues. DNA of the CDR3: TGTGCCAGCAGCTTAAGGCCTAGCGGGAGGGAGAAGCAGTTCTTC. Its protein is CASSLRPSGREKQFF.

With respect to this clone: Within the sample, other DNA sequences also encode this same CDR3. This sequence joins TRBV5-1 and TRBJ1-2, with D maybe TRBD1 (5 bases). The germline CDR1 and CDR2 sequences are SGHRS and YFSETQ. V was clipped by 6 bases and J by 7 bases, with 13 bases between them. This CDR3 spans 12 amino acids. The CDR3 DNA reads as TGCGCCAGCAAAGAAGGGGCGCTTGGCTACACCTTC. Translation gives CASKEGALGYTF.

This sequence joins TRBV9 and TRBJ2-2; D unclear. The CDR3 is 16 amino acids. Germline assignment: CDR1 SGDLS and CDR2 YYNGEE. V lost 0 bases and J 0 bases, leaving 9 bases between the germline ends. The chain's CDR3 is CASSVAVFANTGELFF. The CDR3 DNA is TGTGCCAGCAGCGTAGCGGTGTTCGCGAACACCGGGGAGCTGTTTTTT.

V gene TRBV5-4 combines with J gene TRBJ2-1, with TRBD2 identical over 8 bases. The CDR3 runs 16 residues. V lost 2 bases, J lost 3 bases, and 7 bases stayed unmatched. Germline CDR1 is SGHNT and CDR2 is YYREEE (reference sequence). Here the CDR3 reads CASSFPTAGGYNEQFF. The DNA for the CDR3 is TGTGCCAGCAGCTTTCCCACCGCGGGGGGCTACAATGAGCAGTTCTTC.

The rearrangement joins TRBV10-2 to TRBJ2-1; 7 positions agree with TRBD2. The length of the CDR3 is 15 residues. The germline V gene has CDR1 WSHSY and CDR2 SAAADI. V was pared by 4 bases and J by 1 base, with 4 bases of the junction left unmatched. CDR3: CASSARGGSYNEQFF. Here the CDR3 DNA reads TGCGCCAGCAGTGCCCGCGGGGGTTCCTACAATGAGCAGTTCTTC.

Written as DNA, the CDR3 is TGTGCCAGCAGTTACAGGGCGGGGGGGCCCAATGAGCAGTTCTTC. Amino acid sequence: CASSYRAGGPNEQFF. The chain carries TRBV6-5 and TRBJ2-1, with 9 positions matching TRBD2. This CDR3 contains 15 residues. V shed 2 bases, J shed 6 bases, and the junction held 5 bases outside the gene matches. CDR1 and CDR2 from the germline V gene are MNHEY and SVGAGI.